This entry describes one TCR beta chain. Antigen unknown. Looked up from germline, CDR1 is SQVTM and CDR2 is ANQGSEA. The CDR3 has 13 residues. Every subset of CD8+ T cells was sorted in triplicate at under 350,000 cells each. This specimen belongs to a study of CXCR3-negative and CXCR3-positive naive CD8 T cells. Findings of the study overall: Compared with CXCR3-negative naive cells, CXCR3-positive naive cells showed more hydrophobic TRB CDR3s.

UMI labels and 5' RACE were used to prepare the TRB cDNA libraries. Reanalyzing the 5' RACE reads, TCRdb keeps one entry per CDR3 protein, without DNA. Recorded for this sample: 130,000 to 150,000 distinct CDR3 sequences. This clonotype originated in a human donor in good health. Some clones in this sample may be carry-over from other donors' samples. V is TRBV29-1 and J is TRBJ2-5; TCRdb's D call, TRBD1, is unchecked because there is no DNA. Sequenced sample: naive CXCR3+ CD8+ T cells from blood. Subset given: CD45RO-CCR7+CD27+CD95- naive CD8+ T cells expressing CXCR3 (TNR3+). CDR3 in amino acids: CSVEEGGLETQYF.